The 4 T cell receptor beta chains listed next were all sequenced from one sample in a study of patients and donors after allogeneic stem cell transplantation. TCRdb re-called the RT-PCR reads with MiXCR, one entry per CDR3 protein. Here the sample spans about 400,000 distinct CDR3 sequences, roughly 16% being singletons. The specimen was blood, either unsorted or a sorted T cell fraction (not recorded which). These TCRs come from a human donor who was either an allogeneic HSCT recipient or a stem cell or donor lymphocyte infusion donor (not recorded which). It is not recorded whose cells these are; they may come from a transplant donor.

This clonotype occurred a few times. This rearrangement joins TRBV20-1 to TRBJ2-2; TRBD2 matches 8 bases. The CDR3 loop spans 16 amino acids. Per germline, CDR1 DFQATT and CDR2 SNEGSKA (reference sequence). Losses at the gene ends were 5 bases for V and 2 bases for J; bases not matched to a gene: 10. The CDR3, as DNA: TGCAGTGCTTCGAGGGGAGCGGGAGTCAACACCGGGGAGCTGTTTTTT. Residues: CSASRGAGVNTGELFF.

This rearrangement joins TRBV19 to TRBJ1-1, with D unresolved. CDR1 and CDR2 from the germline V gene are LNHDA and SQIVND (reference sequence). CDR3 length: 13 residues. V lost 7 bases to trimming and J lost 6 bases, with 15 bases between them. CDR3 coding DNA: TGTGCCAGTATTCGGGGTAAAAGGTCTGAAGCTTTCTTT. Its translation is CASIRGKRSEAFF.

This clonotype came up a few times. J is TRBJ1-1 and V is TRBV20-1; D ambiguous. Trimming removed 8 bases from V and 3 bases from J, with 13 bases in between. From germline, CDR1 is DFQATT and CDR2 SNEGSKA (reference sequence). The CDR3 consists of 12 residues. The CDR3, as DNA: TGCAGTCCGGAGGGAGGTGACACTGAAGCTTTCTTT. This codes for CSPEGGDTEAFF.

The chain recombines TRBV7-2 with TRBJ2-3; D not resolved. With 0 bases removed from V and 4 bases from J, the gap between germline ends came to 11 bases. The CDR3 length is 15 residues. The germline CDR1 and CDR2 sequences are SGHTA and FQGNSA. For the CDR3, the DNA is TGTGCCAGCAGCTTAGCCAGCTTGGTATCAGATACGCAGTATTTT. It specifies CASSLASLVSDTQYF. Filled out from reference TRBV7-2 and TRBJ2-3, the complete variable domain reads GAGVSQSPSNKVTEKGKDVELRCDPISGHTALYWYRQSLGQGLEFLIYFQGNSAPDKSGLPSDRFSAERTGGSVSTLTIQRTQQEDSAVYLCASSLASLVSDTQYFGPGTRLTVL.